The 12 T cell receptor beta chains listed next were all sequenced from one sample in a study of T-cell memory formation after mild COVID-19. TCRdb fed the 5' RACE reads into MiXCR, producing one record per CDR3 protein. The table has about 430,000 distinct CDR3 sequences, about 20% seen once. The specimen was PBMCs or a T cell subset sorted from them (not recorded which). The origin of the receptors is a young man who had mild COVID-19 (a few samples of this study predate the infection). Cell type and time point are not known.

This clonotype was seen a single time. The rearrangement uses TRBV9 and TRBJ2-2, with D perhaps given as TRBD1 or TRBD2 (5 bases each). V was clipped by 3 bases and J by 6 bases, with 12 bases between them. This CDR3 spans 14 amino acids. Germline V gene sequence: CDR1 SGDLS, CDR2 YYNGEE. In DNA form, the CDR3 reads TGTGCCAGCAGCGCCCCGGGACCCCCCGGGGAGCTGTTTTTT. Its protein is CASSAPGPPGELFF.

The chain couples TRBV11-2 to TRBJ2-3, with D tentatively TRBD2 (5 bases). The V gene lost 5 bases and the J gene lost 2 bases, with 14 bases spanning the gap. CDR3 length: 15 residues. CDR1 and CDR2 from the germline V gene are SGHAT and FQNNGV. The CDR3 region is CASSRGSYITDTQYF. The CDR3 nucleotides are TGTGCCAGCAGCCGGGGATCCTACATCACAGATACGCAGTATTTT.

In this sample, this clonotype turned up a few times. The chain uses TRBV4-1 and TRBJ2-1; D may be TRBD2 (6 bases). Germline assignment: CDR1 MGHRA and CDR2 YSYEKL. V gave up 1 base and J gave up 1 base, with 17 bases separating them. The CDR3 covers 18 residues. CDR3 sequence: CASSQGVAGILSYNEQFF. The CDR3 region has the DNA TGCGCCAGCAGCCAAGGGGTTGCGGGGATTCTATCCTACAATGAGCAGTTCTTC.

The chain carries TRBV28 and TRBJ2-3; D not certain. Trimming cost V 5 bases and J 0 bases, with 12 bases left between them. The CDR3 loop spans 15 amino acids. Per germline, CDR1 MDHEN and CDR2 SYDVKM. The CDR3 DNA is TGTGCCAGCAGTCTTTGGCTATTCAGCACAGATACGCAGTATTTT. Protein: CASSLWLFSTDTQYF.

This clonotype came up many times. The chain carries TRBV7-9 and TRBJ2-3, with D possibly being TRBD1 (6 bases). This CDR3 is 14 amino acids long. The V end was cut by 8 bases, the J end by 6 bases, with 18 bases between. Germline V gene data show CDR1 as SEHNR and CDR2 as FQNEAQ (reference sequence). CDR3: CASSRTGGGDTQYF. As DNA, the CDR3 is TGTGCCAGCTCTCGGACTGGGGGCGGTGATACGCAGTATTTT.

The chain employs TRBV12-3 or TRBV12-4 and TRBJ2-5; D call uncertain. Trimming pared 6 bases from V and 4 bases from J, leaving 21 bases between. The CDR3 contains 16 residues. The CDR3 spells CASSPGGRARGETQYF. CDR3 in DNA: TGTGCCAGCAGCCCCGGTGGACGGGCGAGAGGAGAGACCCAGTACTTC.

This chain joins TRBV12-3 or TRBV12-4 and TRBJ2-6; D remains unclear. This CDR3 region has 14 residues. V was cut by 3 bases and J by 2 bases, with 5 bases left in between. Here the CDR3 reads CASSFWTGANVLTF. The CDR3 coding sequence is TGTGCCAGCAGTTTTTGGACTGGGGCCAACGTCCTGACTTTC.

This clonotype was detected a few times. V is TRBV4-1 and J is TRBJ2-5; 9 nucleotides line up with TRBD2. Trimming removed 4 bases from V and 1 base from J; junction bases left unmatched: 10. The CDR3 spans 17 residues. CDR1 MGHRA and CDR2 YSYEKL come from the germline V gene. This CDR3 reads CASSPLGKRGAQETQYF. The CDR3 region has the DNA TGCGCCAGCAGCCCCTTGGGCAAGCGGGGGGCCCAAGAGACCCAGTACTTC.

A few counts support this clonotype. The V and J genes are TRBV10-2 and TRBJ2-7, with 9 positions matching TRBD2. CDR3 length equals 14 residues. The ends lost 5 bases at V and 3 bases at J; junction bases unmatched: 5. Germline CDR1 WSHSY, CDR2 SAAADI. CDR3 DNA sequence: TGCGCCAGCAGTCCCGGGACTAGCCACTACGAGCAGTACGTC. Protein sequence: CASSPGTSHYEQYV.

In this sample, this clonotype turned up a few times. The rearrangement joins TRBV6-5 to TRBJ1-1, with unresolved D. The CDR3 spans 13 residues. The germline CDR1 and CDR2 sequences are MNHEY and SVGAGI. Trimming took off 6 bases at V and 0 bases at J, with 8 bases between the two ends. The CDR3 DNA reads as TGTGCCAGCAGCCGCCGGGTGAACACTGAAGCTTTCTTT. Translated, it gives CASSRRVNTEAFF.

This clonotype has just a few counts. The CDR3 protein is CASSGGSTYNSPLHF. CDR3 DNA sequence: TGTGCCAGCAGCGGGGGCAGCACTTATAATTCACCCCTCCACTTT. V is TRBV9 and J is TRBJ1-6, with D possibly TRBD1 on 5 matching bases. The CDR3 extends over 15 amino acids. Germline-derived CDR1 and CDR2 are SGDLS and YYNGEE. V was cut by 3 bases and J by 4 bases, with 11 bases left in between.

This clonotype turned up a few times. The gene calls are TRBV7-2 and TRBJ2-7; 9 positions match TRBD1. This CDR3 is 13 amino acids long. V trimming: 7 bases; J trimming: 5 bases; junction bases outside the gene matches: 6. The germline CDR1 and CDR2 sequences are SGHTA and FQGNSA. CDR3 in amino acids: CASNRDRDDEQYF. The DNA for the CDR3 is TGTGCCAGCAACCGGGACAGGGATGACGAGCAGTACTTC.